This TCR beta chain was obtained from a study of T cell clonotyping in hematopoietic cell transplantation. Sequenced by immunoSEQ multiplex PCR; TCRdb stores in-frame clones only, minus some. The sample contains approximately 70,000 clones, approximately 94% of which appear only once. The CDR3 runs to 14 residues. The ends lost 3 bases at V and 6 bases at J; junction bases unmatched: 3. From germline, CDR1 is SGHTA and CDR2 FQGNSA. Study results and limitations: CD4 and CD8 repertoire contributions could not be separated without sorting. Few recipient clonotypes overlapped donors; over 95% were de novo at given depth. Pathologically expanded recipient clonotypes increased progressively from day 30 to day 180 as diversity fell. Broader posttransplant TCR repertoire diversity was predicted by graft donor and pretransplant recipient Inverse Simpson Index values.

A remark on this clone: The antigen is not known.

Material: peripheral blood mononuclear cells. This chain links TRBV7-2 with TRBJ2-7; the match to TRBD2 covers 12 bases. This receptor was identified in a man aged 45-60 years in good health. Some clones in this sample may be carry-over from other donors' samples. The CDR3 spells CASSFLAGGREQYF. The CDR3 DNA follows: TGTGCCAGCAGCTTCCTAGCGGGGGGGCGCGAGCAGTACTTC.